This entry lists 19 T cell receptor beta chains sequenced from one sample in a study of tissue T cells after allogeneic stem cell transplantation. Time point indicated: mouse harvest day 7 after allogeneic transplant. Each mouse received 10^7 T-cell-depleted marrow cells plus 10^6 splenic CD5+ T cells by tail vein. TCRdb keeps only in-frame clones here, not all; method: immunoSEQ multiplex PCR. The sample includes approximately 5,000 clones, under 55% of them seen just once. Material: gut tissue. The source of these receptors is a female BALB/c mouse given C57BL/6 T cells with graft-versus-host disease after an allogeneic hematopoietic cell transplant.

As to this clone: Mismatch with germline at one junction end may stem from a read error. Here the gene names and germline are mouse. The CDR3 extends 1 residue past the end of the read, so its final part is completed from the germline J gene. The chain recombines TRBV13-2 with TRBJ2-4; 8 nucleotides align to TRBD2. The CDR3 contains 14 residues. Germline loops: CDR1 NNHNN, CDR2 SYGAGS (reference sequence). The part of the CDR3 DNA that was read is TGTGCTAGCGGGGGGGCGCGAGGTCAAAACACCTTGTAC. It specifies CASGGARGQNTLY. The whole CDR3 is CASGGARGQNTLYF.

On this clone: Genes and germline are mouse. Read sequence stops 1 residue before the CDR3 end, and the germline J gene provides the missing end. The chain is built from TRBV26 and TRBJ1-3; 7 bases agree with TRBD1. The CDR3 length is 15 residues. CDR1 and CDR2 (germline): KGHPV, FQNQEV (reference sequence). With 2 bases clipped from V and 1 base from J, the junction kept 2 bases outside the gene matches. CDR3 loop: CASSLTGASGNTLYF. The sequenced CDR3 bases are TGTGCCAGCAGTCTGACAGGGGCATCTGGAAATACGCTCTAT.

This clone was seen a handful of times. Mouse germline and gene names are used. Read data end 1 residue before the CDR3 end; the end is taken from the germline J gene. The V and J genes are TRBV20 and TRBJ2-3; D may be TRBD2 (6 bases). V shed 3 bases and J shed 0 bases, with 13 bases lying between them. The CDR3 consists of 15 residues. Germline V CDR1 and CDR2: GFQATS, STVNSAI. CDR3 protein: CGARGYWDSAETLYF. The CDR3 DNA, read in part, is TGTGGTGCTAGAGGGTACTGGGATAGTGCAGAAACGCTGTAT.

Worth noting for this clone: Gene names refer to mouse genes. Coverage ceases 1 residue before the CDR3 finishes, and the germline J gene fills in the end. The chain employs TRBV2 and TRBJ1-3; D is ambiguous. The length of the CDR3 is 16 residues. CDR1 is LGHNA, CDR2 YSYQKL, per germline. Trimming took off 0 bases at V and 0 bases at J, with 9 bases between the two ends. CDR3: CASSQERRNSGNTLYF. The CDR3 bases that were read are TGTGCCAGCAGCCAAGAAAGGCGGAATTCTGGAAATACGCTCTAT.

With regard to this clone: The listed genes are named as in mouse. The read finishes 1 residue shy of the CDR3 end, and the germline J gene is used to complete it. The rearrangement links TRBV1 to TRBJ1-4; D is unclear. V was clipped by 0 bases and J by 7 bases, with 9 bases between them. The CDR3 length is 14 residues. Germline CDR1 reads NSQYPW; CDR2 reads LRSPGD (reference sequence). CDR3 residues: CTCSAEGKGERLFF. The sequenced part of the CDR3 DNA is TGCACCTGCAGTGCAGAAGGGAAGGGCGAAAGATTATTT.

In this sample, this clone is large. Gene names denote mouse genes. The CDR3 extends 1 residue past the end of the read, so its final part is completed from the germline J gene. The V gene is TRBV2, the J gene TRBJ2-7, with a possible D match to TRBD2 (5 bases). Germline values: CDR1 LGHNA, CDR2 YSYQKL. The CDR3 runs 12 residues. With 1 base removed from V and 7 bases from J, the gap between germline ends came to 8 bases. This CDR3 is CASSQAGWEQYF. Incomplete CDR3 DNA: TGTGCCAGCAGCCAAGCTGGGTGGGAACAGTAC.

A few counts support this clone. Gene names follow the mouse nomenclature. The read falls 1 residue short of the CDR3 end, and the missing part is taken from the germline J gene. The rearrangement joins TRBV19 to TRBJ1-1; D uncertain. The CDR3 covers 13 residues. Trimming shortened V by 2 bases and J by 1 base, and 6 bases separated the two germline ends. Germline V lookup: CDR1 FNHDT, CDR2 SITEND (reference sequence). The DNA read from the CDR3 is TGTGCCAGCAGTATGGGCAGGAACACAGAAGTCTTC. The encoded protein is CASSMGRNTEVF. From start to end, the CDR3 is CASSMGRNTEVFF.

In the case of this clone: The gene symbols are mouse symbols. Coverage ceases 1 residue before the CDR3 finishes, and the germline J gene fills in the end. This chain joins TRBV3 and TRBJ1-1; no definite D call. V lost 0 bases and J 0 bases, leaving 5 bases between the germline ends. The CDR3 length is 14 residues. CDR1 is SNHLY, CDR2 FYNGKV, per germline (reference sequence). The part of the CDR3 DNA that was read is TGTGCCAGCAGCTTAGCTGGGACAAACACAGAAGTCTTC. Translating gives CASSLAGTNTEVF. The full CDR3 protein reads CASSLAGTNTEVFF.

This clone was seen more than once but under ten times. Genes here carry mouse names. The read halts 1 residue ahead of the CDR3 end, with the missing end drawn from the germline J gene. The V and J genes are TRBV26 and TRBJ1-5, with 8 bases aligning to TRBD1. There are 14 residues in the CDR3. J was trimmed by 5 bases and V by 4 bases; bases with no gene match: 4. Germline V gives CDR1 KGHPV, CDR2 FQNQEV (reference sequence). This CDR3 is CASSRTGWDQAPLF. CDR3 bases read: TGTGCCAGCAGTCGGACAGGGTGGGACCAGGCTCCGCTT.

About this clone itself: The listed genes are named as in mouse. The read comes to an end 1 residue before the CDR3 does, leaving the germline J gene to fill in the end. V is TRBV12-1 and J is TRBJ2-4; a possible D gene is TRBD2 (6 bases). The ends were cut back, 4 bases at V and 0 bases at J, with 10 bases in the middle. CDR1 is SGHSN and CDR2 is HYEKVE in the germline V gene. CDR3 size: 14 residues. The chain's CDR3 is CASSLGGSQNTLYF. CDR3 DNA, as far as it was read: TGTGCCAGCTCCCTTGGGGGTAGTCAAAACACCTTGTAC.

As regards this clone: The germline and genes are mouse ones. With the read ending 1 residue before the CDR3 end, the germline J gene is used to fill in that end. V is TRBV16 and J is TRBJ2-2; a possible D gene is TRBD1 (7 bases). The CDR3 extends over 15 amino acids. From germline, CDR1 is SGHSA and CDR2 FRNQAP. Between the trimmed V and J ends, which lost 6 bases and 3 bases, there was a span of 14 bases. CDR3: CASSRGGAYTGQLYF. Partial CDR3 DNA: TGTGCAAGCAGTCGAGGGGGCGCGTACACCGGGCAGCTCTAC. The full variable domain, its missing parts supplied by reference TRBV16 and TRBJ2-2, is NAGVIQTPRHKVTGKGQEATLWCEPISGHSAVFWYRQTIVQGLEFLTYFRNQAPIDDSGMPKERFSAQMPNQSHSTLKIQSTQPQDSAVYLCASSRGGAYTGQLYFGEGSKLTVL.

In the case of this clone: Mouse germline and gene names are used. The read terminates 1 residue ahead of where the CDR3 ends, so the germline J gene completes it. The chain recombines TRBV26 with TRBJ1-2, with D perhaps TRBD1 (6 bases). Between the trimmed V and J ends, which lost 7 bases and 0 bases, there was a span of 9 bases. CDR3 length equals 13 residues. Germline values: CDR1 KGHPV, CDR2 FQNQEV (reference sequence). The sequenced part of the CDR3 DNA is TGTGCCAGCAAAGGACAGACAAACTCCGACTACACC. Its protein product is CASKGQTNSDYT. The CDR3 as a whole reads CASKGQTNSDYTF.

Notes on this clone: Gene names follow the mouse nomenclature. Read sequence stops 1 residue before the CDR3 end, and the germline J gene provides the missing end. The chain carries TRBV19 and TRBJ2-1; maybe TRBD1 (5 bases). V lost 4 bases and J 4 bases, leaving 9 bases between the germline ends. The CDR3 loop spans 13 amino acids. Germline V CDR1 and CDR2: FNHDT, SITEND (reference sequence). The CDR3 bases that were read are TGTGCCAGCAGTCCGACAGTATATGCTGAGCAGTTC. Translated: CASSPTVYAEQF. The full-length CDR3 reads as CASSPTVYAEQFF.

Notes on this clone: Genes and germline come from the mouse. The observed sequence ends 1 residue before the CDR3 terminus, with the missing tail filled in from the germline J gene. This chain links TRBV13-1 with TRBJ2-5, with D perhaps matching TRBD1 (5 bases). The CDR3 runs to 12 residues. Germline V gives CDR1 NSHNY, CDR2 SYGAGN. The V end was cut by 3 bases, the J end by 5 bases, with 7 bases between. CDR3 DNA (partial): TGTGCCAGCAGTGTGAGGGGAGACACCCAGTAC. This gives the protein CASSVRGDTQY. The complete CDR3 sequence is CASSVRGDTQYF.

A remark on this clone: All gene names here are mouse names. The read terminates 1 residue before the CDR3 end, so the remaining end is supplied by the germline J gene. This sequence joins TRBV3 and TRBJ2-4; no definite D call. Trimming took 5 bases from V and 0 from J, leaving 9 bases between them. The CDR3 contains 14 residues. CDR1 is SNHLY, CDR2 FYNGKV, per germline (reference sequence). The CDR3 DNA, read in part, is TGTGCCAGCAGCCCCTTAGCTAGTCAAAACACCTTGTAC. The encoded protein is CASSPLASQNTLY. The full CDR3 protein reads CASSPLASQNTLYF.

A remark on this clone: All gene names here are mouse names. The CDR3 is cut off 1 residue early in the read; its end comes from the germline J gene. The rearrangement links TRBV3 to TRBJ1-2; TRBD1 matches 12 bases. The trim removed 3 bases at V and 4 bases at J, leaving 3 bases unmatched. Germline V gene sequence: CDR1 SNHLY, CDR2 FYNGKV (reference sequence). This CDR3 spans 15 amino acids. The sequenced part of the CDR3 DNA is TGTGCCAGCAGCTTTCCGGGACAGGGGGCCTCCGACTACACC. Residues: CASSFPGQGASDYT. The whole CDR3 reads CASSFPGQGASDYTF.

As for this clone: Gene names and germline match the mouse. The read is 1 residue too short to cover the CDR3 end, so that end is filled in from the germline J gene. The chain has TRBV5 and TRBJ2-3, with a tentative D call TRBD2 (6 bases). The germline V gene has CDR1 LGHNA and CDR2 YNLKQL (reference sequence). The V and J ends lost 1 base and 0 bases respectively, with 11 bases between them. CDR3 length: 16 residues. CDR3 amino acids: CASSQGTGTSAETLYF. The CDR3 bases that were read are TGTGCCAGCAGCCAAGGGACGGGGACTAGTGCAGAAACGCTGTAT.

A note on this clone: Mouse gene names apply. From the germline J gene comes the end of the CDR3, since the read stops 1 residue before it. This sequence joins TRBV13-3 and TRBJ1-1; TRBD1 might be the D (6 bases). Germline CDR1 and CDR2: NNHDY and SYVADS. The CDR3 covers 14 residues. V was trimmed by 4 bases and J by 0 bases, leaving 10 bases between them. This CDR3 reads CASSHQGTNTEVFF. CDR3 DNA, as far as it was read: TGTGCCAGCAGTCATCAGGGGACAAACACAGAAGTCTTC.

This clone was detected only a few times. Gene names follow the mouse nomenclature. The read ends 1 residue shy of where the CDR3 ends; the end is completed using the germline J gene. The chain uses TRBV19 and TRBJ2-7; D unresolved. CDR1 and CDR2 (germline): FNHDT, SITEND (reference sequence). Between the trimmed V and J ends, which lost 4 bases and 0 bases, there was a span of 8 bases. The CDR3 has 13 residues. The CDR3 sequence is CASSPRSSYEQYF. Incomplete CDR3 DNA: TGTGCCAGCAGTCCCAGGAGCTCCTATGAACAGTAC.